Listed below are T cell receptor beta chains from one sample, sequenced in a study of shared clonotypes between healthy human individuals. Measured with immunoSEQ multiplex PCR; TCRdb has only the in-frame clones, and not every one. The top ten clones hold roughly 1.8% of a sample with some 2,100,000 clones, 85% to 95% of them seen once. The sample taken for sequencing was naive CD8+ T cells from PBMCs. The receptors originated from a man younger than 35 in good health. Some clones in this sample may be carry-over from other donors' samples. The CDR3 runs from the conserved cysteine through the conserved F or W. The D gene is left open where the match is weak. Only part of the rows carry a size: once, few, many, or a class if the clone is expanded.

v_call,j_call,clone_size,d_call,cdr3_nt,cdr3_aa
TRBV4-3,TRBJ2-4,-,TRBD2,TGCGCCAGCAGCCAAGATTCCCCGGCGGGAGGGCTTCACATTCAGTACTTC,CASSQDSPAGGLHIQYF
TRBV27,TRBJ1-1,-,TRBD1,TGTGCCAGCAGTGGGATCGACAGGGTCGGGGCTTTCTTT,CASSGIDRVGAFF
TRBV11-1,TRBJ1-1,-,TRBD1,TGTGCCAGCAGCTCTGGGACAGGGGCCCCCCCGAGGGCTTTCTTT,CASSSGTGAPPRAFF
TRBV30,TRBJ1-2,-,TRBD1,TGTGCCTGGAGGACAGGGGGATACTATGGCTACACCTTC,CAWRTGGYYGYTF
TRBV7-2,TRBJ2-7,-,TRBD1,TGTGCCAGCAGCGCCCGGGACAGACTATACGAGCAGTACTTC,CASSARDRLYEQYF
TRBV5-4,TRBJ2-7,-,-,TGTGCCAGCAGCTTGGGGGATGGGGACAACGAGCAGTACTTC,CASSLGDGDNEQYF
TRBV27,TRBJ1-4,-,-,TGTGCCAGCAGTTTGGGGGGGGTCTCCAAAAAACTGTTTTTT,CASSLGGVSKKLFF
TRBV29-1,TRBJ2-7,-,-,TGCAGCGTTGGGTTCTTTCGGCTAGCAGACTACGAGCAGTACTTC,CSVGFFRLADYEQYF
TRBV7-3,TRBJ1-2,-,-,TGTGCCAGCAGCGGTGGGACCGCGCTTACGGCGCTCCATGGCTACACCTTC,CASSGGTALTALHGYTF
TRBV19,TRBJ1-5,-,-,TGTGCCAGTAGTATCTGGTGGGGCCAAGCCCAGCATTTT,CASSIWWGQAQHF
TRBV5-6,TRBJ1-1,-,-,TGTGCCAGCAGCTTGGTAGATTCCCCCCTTGAAGCTTTCTTT,CASSLVDSPLEAFF
TRBV13,TRBJ2-7,-,TRBD1,TGTGCCAGCAGCGCCTCCGGGACAGGGACCCACGAGCAGTACTTC,CASSASGTGTHEQYF
TRBV4-1,TRBJ2-7,-,TRBD1,TGCGCCAGCAGCCCCCGCGGGTTGGACAGGGCCGGCGAGCAGTACTTC,CASSPRGLDRAGEQYF
TRBV11-2,TRBJ1-2,few,-,TGTGCCAGCAGCTTACCAGGGCACTATGGCTACACCTTC,CASSLPGHYGYTF
TRBV27,TRBJ1-3,-,-,TGTGCCAGCAGTAGTAACTCTGGAAACACCATATATTTT,CASSSNSGNTIYF
TRBV2,TRBJ2-7,-,-,TGTGCCAGCAGTCCCGCAGGGGAGGGTCCCGGCGAGCAGTACTTC,CASSPAGEGPGEQYF
TRBV4-1,TRBJ2-5,-,-,TGCGCCAGCAGCCTCGGACCGGGAGAAGAGACCCAGTACTTC,CASSLGPGEETQYF
TRBV9,TRBJ2-7,-,TRBD1,TGTGCCAGCAGCGTAGGGGGACAGCCATACGAGCAGTACTTC,CASSVGGQPYEQYF
TRBV7-9,TRBJ2-2,-,TRBD1,TGTGCCAGCAGCCCCGGGTCCGGGACAGCCTCGAACACCGGGGAGCTGTTTTTT,CASSPGSGTASNTGELFF
TRBV4-1,TRBJ2-5,-,TRBD2,TGCGCCAGCAGCCACGGAGGGGCTAGCGGGAGGGCCGGGTACCAAGAGACCCAGTACTTC,CASSHGGASGRAGYQETQYF
TRBV6-1,TRBJ1-1,-,TRBD1,TGTGCCAGCAGTGAAGGGGTCAGGGGGCACACTGAAGCTTTCTTT,CASSEGVRGHTEAFF
TRBV28,TRBJ1-2,-,-,TGTGCCAGCAAGAACCGGGGGGAACCTAACTATGGCTACACCTTC,CASKNRGEPNYGYTF
TRBV29-1,TRBJ2-1,-,-,TGCAGCGCCCAACGGGCTAGCTCCTACAATGAGCAGTTCTTC,CSAQRASSYNEQFF
TRBV14,TRBJ1-2,-,-,TGTGCCAGCAGCCCGATCTACAGCCAACATAACTATGGCTACACCTTC,CASSPIYSQHNYGYTF
TRBV7-3,TRBJ2-3,-,TRBD2,TGTGCCAGCAGCCCCGGGAGGTTATTTGCAGTGGATACGCAGTATTTT,CASSPGRLFAVDTQYF
TRBV27,TRBJ2-1,-,TRBD2,TGTGCCAGCAGTCTGTTAGCGGGAGTGGTCGATGAGCAGTTCTTC,CASSLLAGVVDEQFF
TRBV7-9,TRBJ1-1,-,-,TGTGCCAGCAGATTAGGGGCCCCCATGAACACTGAAGCTTTCTTT,CASRLGAPMNTEAFF
TRBV7-8,TRBJ1-4,-,-,TGTGCCAGCAGCTTAGGGGGGATTGGAGAAAAACTGTTTTTT,CASSLGGIGEKLFF
TRBV5-8,TRBJ2-1,-,-,TGTGCCAGCAGCTTAACTTGGGGAACCCTTGAGCAGTTCTTC,CASSLTWGTLEQFF
TRBV6-5,TRBJ2-1,-,TRBD2,TGTGCCAGCAGTCAGCTAGCGGGAGGGAATGAGCAGTTCTTC,CASSQLAGGNEQFF
TRBV19,TRBJ2-3,-,TRBD2,TGTGCCAGTAGTGCCCTCCTAGCGGGATCGAATACGCAGTATTTT,CASSALLAGSNTQYF
TRBV7-9,TRBJ2-7,-,TRBD1,TGTGCCAGCAGCTCCGGGACAGGGGTCCGCGAGCAGTACTTC,CASSSGTGVREQYF
TRBV29-1,TRBJ2-1,-,TRBD2,TGCAGCGTTGACGAGGGGACTAGATTGTGGAATGAGCAGTTCTTC,CSVDEGTRLWNEQFF
TRBV7-9,TRBJ2-7,-,TRBD2,TGTGCCAGCAGCTTAGAGCCGACTAGCGGTTACGGTAGCTCCTACGAGCAGTACTTC,CASSLEPTSGYGSSYEQYF
TRBV5-6,TRBJ1-1,once,TRBD1,TGTGCCAGCAGCTTGGCGGGACAGGGGGCGATGGAAGCTTTCTTT,CASSLAGQGAMEAFF
TRBV28,TRBJ2-5,-,-,TGTGCCGCGACCCCTGGATTACGGGAGACCCAGTACTTC,CAATPGLRETQYF
TRBV18,TRBJ1-5,-,-,TGTGCCAGCTCACCCCGGGTTGGCAGCAATCAGCCCCAGCATTTT,CASSPRVGSNQPQHF
TRBV14,TRBJ1-2,once,-,TGTGCCAGCAGCCACCGGGGAGCTAACTATGGCTACACCTTC,CASSHRGANYGYTF
TRBV7-9,TRBJ2-7,-,-,TGTGCCAGCAGCCCGCCGTCGAGCTACGAGCAGTACTTC,CASSPPSSYEQYF
TRBV9,TRBJ2-7,-,-,TGTGCCAGCAGCGTTGCCGGGCCCCCCTCGGGTGAGCAGTACTTC,CASSVAGPPSGEQYF
TRBV12-5,TRBJ1-2,-,-,TGTGCTAGTGGTTTGGGGACGTCCCATGGCTACACCTTC,CASGLGTSHGYTF
TRBV28,TRBJ2-7,once,-,TGTGCCAGCAGTTTAGGAAGGGTTAGCTCCTACGAGCAGTACTTC,CASSLGRVSSYEQYF
TRBV2,TRBJ2-1,-,-,TGTGCCAGCAGTGACATCGTCAGCGGAGGGCCTTACAATGAGCAGTTCTTC,CASSDIVSGGPYNEQFF
TRBV6-5,TRBJ2-1,-,-,TGTGCCAGCAGTTACTCGAACGCGGGGAGCGGCAATGAGCAGTTCTTC,CASSYSNAGSGNEQFF
TRBV30,TRBJ2-2,-,-,TGTGCCTGGAGTGGGGGATCCGGGGAGCTGTTTTTT,CAWSGGSGELFF
TRBV27,TRBJ1-2,-,TRBD1,TGTGCCAGCAGTCTCCGGGACAGGGATTTAGATGGCTACACCTTC,CASSLRDRDLDGYTF
TRBV6-5,TRBJ2-2,-,-,TGTGCCAGCGACGACGCGAACACCGGGGAGCTGTTTTTT,CASDDANTGELFF
TRBV29-1,TRBJ2-3,-,TRBD2,TGCAGCGTTGAAGCTAGCGGGAGGACAGATACGCAGTATTTT,CSVEASGRTDTQYF
TRBV27,TRBJ2-2,-,TRBD2,TGTGCCAGCAGTTTATCGAAGCGGGAGGTCAACACCGGGGAGCTGTTTTTT,CASSLSKREVNTGELFF
TRBV7-9,TRBJ2-1,-,-,TGTGCCAGCAGCCCCCCGTGGGGCCTTTCCTACAATGAGCAGTTCTTC,CASSPPWGLSYNEQFF
TRBV10-2,TRBJ1-2,-,TRBD1,TGCGCCAGCAGACCGGGACAGGGACTTGGAGGCTACACCTTC,CASRPGQGLGGYTF
TRBV4-2,TRBJ2-7,-,-,TGTGCCAGCAGCCAAGAACCAGGGTATGGATACGAGCAGTACTTC,CASSQEPGYGYEQYF
TRBV6-5,TRBJ2-2,-,TRBD1,TGTGCCAGCAGTTACTCGAGGACAGGGTCCGGGGAGCTGTTTTTT,CASSYSRTGSGELFF
TRBV27,TRBJ2-3,-,-,TGTGCCAGCAGTCCCTACTACAGGGAGTCCACAGATACGCAGTATTTT,CASSPYYRESTDTQYF
TRBV7-9,TRBJ2-6,-,-,TGTGCCAGCAGCGGGGGCCCGTCGGATTACTCTGGGGCCAACGTCCTGACTTTC,CASSGGPSDYSGANVLTF
TRBV7-9,TRBJ2-3,-,-,TGTGCCAGCAGCTTAGGGGGGCTCTCAGATACGCAGTATTTT,CASSLGGLSDTQYF
TRBV7-2,TRBJ1-5,-,-,TGTGCCAGCAGCTTCGTTGAGAATCAGCCCCAGCATTTT,CASSFVENQPQHF
TRBV6-1,TRBJ2-7,-,TRBD1,TGTGCCAGCAGTGAGGGACAGACCATGGGGGAGCAGTACTTC,CASSEGQTMGEQYF
TRBV7-9,TRBJ2-1,-,TRBD2,TGTGCCAGCAGCCCCCCATTCGAGAGCGGGAGGGCCAATGAGCAGTTCTTC,CASSPPFESGRANEQFF